A selection of T cell receptor beta chains follows, all from one sample in a study of spatial heterogeneity in lung cancer. One entry per CDR3 protein results from TCRdb running MiXCR on the 5' RACE reads. Counted here are some 7,000 distinct CDR3 sequences, around 7% occurring once; the ten biggest clones make up roughly 80%. Here the sequenced sample was PBMCs, taken at surgery. These receptors all stem from a male donor with early-stage non-small cell lung cancer. Each CDR3 is given with its conserved first and last residue. D genes are given only for firm matches. Not every row has a clone size; where given, it reads once, few, many or a size class.

CDR3 protein: CASSEAGGRETQYF; CDR3 DNA: TGCGCCAGCAGTGAGGCGGGGGGGCGAGAGACCCAGTACTTC; D gene: TRBD2; J gene: TRBJ2-5; V gene: TRBV5-1; clone size: many
CDR3 protein: CASSLDMPGGTDTQYF; CDR3 DNA: TGCGCCAGCAGCTTGGATATGCCAGGTGGCACAGATACGCAGTATTTT; D gene: -; J gene: TRBJ2-3; V gene: TRBV5-1; clone size: -
CDR3 protein: CASSPLAGETDTQYF; CDR3 DNA: TGTGCCAGCAGCCCCCTAGCAGGAGAAACAGATACGCAGTATTTT; D gene: -; J gene: TRBJ2-3; V gene: TRBV4-2; clone size: many
CDR3 protein: CASSLAGQGAYYGYTF; CDR3 DNA: TGTGCCAGCAGCTTAGCGGGGCAGGGGGCCTACTATGGCTACACCTTC; D gene: TRBD1; J gene: TRBJ1-2; V gene: TRBV7-9; clone size: many
CDR3 protein: CASSEGQGTRSTQYF; CDR3 DNA: TGTGCCAGCAGCGAAGGACAGGGGACACGTTCGACGCAGTATTTT; D gene: TRBD1; J gene: TRBJ2-3; V gene: TRBV2; clone size: many
CDR3 protein: CASRPTASGANVLTF; CDR3 DNA: TGTGCCAGCAGGCCTACAGCCTCTGGGGCCAACGTCCTGACTTTC; D gene: -; J gene: TRBJ2-6; V gene: TRBV3-1; clone size: once
CDR3 protein: CASSLGGTNQPQHF; CDR3 DNA: TGTGCCAGCAGCTTAGGGGGGACCAATCAGCCCCAGCATTTT; D gene: -; J gene: TRBJ1-5; V gene: TRBV7-2; clone size: many
CDR3 protein: CASSRNPPSCPYEQYF; CDR3 DNA: TGTGCCAGCAGCAGAAATCCCCCATCTTGTCCCTACGAGCAGTACTTC; D gene: -; J gene: TRBJ2-7; V gene: TRBV21-1; clone size: many
CDR3 protein: CASREYTGELFF; CDR3 DNA: TGTGCCAGCAGGGAATACACCGGGGAGCTGTTTTTT; D gene: -; J gene: TRBJ2-2; V gene: TRBV3-1; clone size: few
CDR3 protein: CASSPREGLRDYGYTF; CDR3 DNA: TGTGCCAGCAGCCCAAGGGAGGGGCTGAGGGACTATGGCTACACCTTC; D gene: -; J gene: TRBJ1-2; V gene: TRBV9; clone size: few
CDR3 protein: CAWSSGENSPLHF; CDR3 DNA: TGTGCCTGGAGTTCCGGTGAAAATTCACCCCTCCACTTT; D gene: -; J gene: TRBJ1-6; V gene: TRBV30; clone size: many
CDR3 protein: CATSDITSGGYEQFF; CDR3 DNA: TGTGCCACCAGTGATATAACTAGCGGGGGCTATGAGCAGTTCTTC; D gene: TRBD2; J gene: TRBJ2-1; V gene: TRBV24-1; clone size: many
CDR3 protein: CATLSGSIYEQYF; CDR3 DNA: TGTGCCACTCTTAGCGGGAGTATATACGAGCAGTACTTC; D gene: TRBD2; J gene: TRBJ2-7; V gene: TRBV6-5; clone size: many
CDR3 protein: CASSSTVGVANTGELFF; CDR3 DNA: TGTGCCAGCAGCTCCACGGTGGGGGTCGCGAACACCGGGGAGCTGTTTTTT; D gene: -; J gene: TRBJ2-2; V gene: TRBV7-9; clone size: -
CDR3 protein: CASSGDRGGTEAFF; CDR3 DNA: TGTGCCAGCAGTGGGGACAGGGGCGGAACTGAAGCTTTCTTT; D gene: TRBD1; J gene: TRBJ1-1; V gene: TRBV2; clone size: many
CDR3 protein: CASSPMVLTGELFF; CDR3 DNA: TGTGCCAGCAGTCCTATGGTGCTCACCGGGGAGCTGTTTTTT; D gene: -; J gene: TRBJ2-2; V gene: TRBV28; clone size: large
CDR3 protein: CASSFGQDTQYF; CDR3 DNA: TGTGCCAGCAGCTTTGGACAGGATACGCAGTATTTT; D gene: -; J gene: TRBJ2-3; V gene: TRBV3-1; clone size: many
CDR3 protein: CASSLIGAQETQYF; CDR3 DNA: TGTGCCAGCAGTTTAATCGGCGCACAAGAGACCCAGTACTTC; D gene: -; J gene: TRBJ2-5; V gene: TRBV27; clone size: many
CDR3 protein: CASSPTIGMQSTDTQYF; CDR3 DNA: TGTGCCAGCAGCCCCACCATAGGAATGCAATCCACAGATACGCAGTATTTT; D gene: -; J gene: TRBJ2-3; V gene: TRBV7-9; clone size: once
CDR3 protein: CASSWGIGSAEAFF; CDR3 DNA: TGTGCCAGCAGTTGGGGGATAGGGAGCGCTGAAGCTTTCTTT; D gene: -; J gene: TRBJ1-1; V gene: TRBV28; clone size: many
CDR3 protein: CASSPPGVETQYF; CDR3 DNA: TGTGCCAGCTCACCACCGGGGGTAGAGACCCAGTACTTC; D gene: -; J gene: TRBJ2-5; V gene: TRBV18; clone size: many
CDR3 protein: CASSSPTDTQYF; CDR3 DNA: TGTGCCAGCAGTTCTCCCACAGATACGCAGTATTTT; D gene: -; J gene: TRBJ2-3; V gene: TRBV28; clone size: many
CDR3 protein: CASSYSQTGAIYGYTF; CDR3 DNA: TGTGCCAGCAGTTACTCGCAGACAGGCGCGATCTATGGCTACACCTTC; D gene: -; J gene: TRBJ1-2; V gene: TRBV6-5; clone size: many
CDR3 protein: CASTGSGGGTGELFF; CDR3 DNA: TGCGCCAGCACCGGATCGGGGGGTGGGACCGGGGAGCTGTTTTTT; D gene: TRBD2; J gene: TRBJ2-2; V gene: TRBV10-2; clone size: many
CDR3 protein: CATSEPARGLSDTQYF; CDR3 DNA: TGTGCCACCAGCGAGCCGGCCAGGGGCCTTTCAGATACGCAGTATTTT; D gene: -; J gene: TRBJ2-3; V gene: TRBV24-1; clone size: -
CDR3 protein: CASSQTGEWDSPLHF; CDR3 DNA: TGTGCCAGCAGTCAGACAGGGGAATGGGATTCACCCCTCCACTTT; D gene: TRBD1; J gene: TRBJ1-6; V gene: TRBV28; clone size: many
CDR3 protein: CASSPLPDRLRTEAFF; CDR3 DNA: TGTGCCAGCAGCCCGCTCCCCGACAGGCTACGGACTGAAGCTTTCTTT; D gene: -; J gene: TRBJ1-1; V gene: TRBV3-1; clone size: many
CDR3 protein: CASSVGGTGAYEQYF; CDR3 DNA: TGTGCCAGCAGCGTAGGGGGGACAGGGGCCTACGAGCAGTACTTC; D gene: TRBD1; J gene: TRBJ2-7; V gene: TRBV9; clone size: medium-sized
CDR3 protein: CSAQGPTGSTDTQYF; CDR3 DNA: TGCAGTGCCCAGGGACCGACAGGAAGCACAGATACGCAGTATTTT; D gene: -; J gene: TRBJ2-3; V gene: TRBV20-1; clone size: many
CDR3 protein: CASSSGTGGLGYTF; CDR3 DNA: TGTGCCAGCAGTTCCGGGACAGGGGGACTTGGCTACACCTTC; D gene: TRBD1; J gene: TRBJ1-2; V gene: TRBV28; clone size: many
CDR3 protein: CASSVVGVTGELFF; CDR3 DNA: TGTGCCAGCAGTGTAGTGGGAGTCACCGGGGAGCTGTTTTTT; D gene: -; J gene: TRBJ2-2; V gene: TRBV25-1; clone size: many
CDR3 protein: CASSPPGWGQFF; CDR3 DNA: TGTGCCAGCAGCCCCCCCGGATGGGGGCAGTTCTTC; D gene: -; J gene: TRBJ2-1; V gene: TRBV12-3/TRBV12-4; clone size: many
CDR3 protein: CASLLSRRETQYF; CDR3 DNA: TGTGCCAGCCTTCTGAGTAGGCGGGAGACCCAGTACTTC; D gene: -; J gene: TRBJ2-5; V gene: TRBV7-2; clone size: many
CDR3 protein: CASSLGGSLTNYGYTF; CDR3 DNA: TGCGCCAGCAGCCTTGGAGGAAGTCTCACTAACTATGGCTACACCTTC; D gene: -; J gene: TRBJ1-2; V gene: TRBV5-1; clone size: many
CDR3 protein: CASNGAYPDTQYF; CDR3 DNA: TGTGCCAGCAACGGAGCATACCCAGATACGCAGTATTTT; D gene: -; J gene: TRBJ2-3; V gene: TRBV19; clone size: -
CDR3 protein: CSARATGAATEAFF; CDR3 DNA: TGCAGTGCTAGAGCAACAGGGGCCGCCACTGAAGCTTTCTTT; D gene: TRBD1; J gene: TRBJ1-1; V gene: TRBV20-1; clone size: medium-sized
CDR3 protein: CASSGGQGDNSPLHF; CDR3 DNA: TGTGCCAGCAGTGGGGGACAGGGCGACAATTCACCCCTCCACTTT; D gene: TRBD1; J gene: TRBJ1-6; V gene: TRBV6-1; clone size: many
CDR3 protein: CASSLGSAYGYTF; CDR3 DNA: TGTGCCAGCAGCTTAGGGTCCGCTTATGGCTACACCTTC; D gene: -; J gene: TRBJ1-2; V gene: TRBV7-8; clone size: many
CDR3 protein: CSARDLRGDYEQYF; CDR3 DNA: TGCAGTGCTAGAGATTTGAGGGGAGACTACGAGCAGTACTTC; D gene: -; J gene: TRBJ2-7; V gene: TRBV20-1; clone size: many
CDR3 protein: CASSYRGTNSPLHF; CDR3 DNA: TGTGCCAGCAGTTACCGGGGGACAAATTCACCCCTCCACTTT; D gene: -; J gene: TRBJ1-6; V gene: TRBV6-5; clone size: many
CDR3 protein: CASSLATTGLGEKLFF; CDR3 DNA: TGCGCCAGCAGCTTGGCCACGACAGGCCTAGGGGAAAAACTGTTTTTT; D gene: -; J gene: TRBJ1-4; V gene: TRBV5-1; clone size: few
CDR3 protein: CASSMWDQGSWTEAFF; CDR3 DNA: TGTGCCAGTAGTATGTGGGACCAGGGGTCTTGGACTGAAGCTTTCTTT; D gene: -; J gene: TRBJ1-1; V gene: TRBV19; clone size: many
CDR3 protein: CASISRSGGDGYTF; CDR3 DNA: TGTGCCAGCATATCCCGGTCAGGGGGCGATGGCTACACCTTC; D gene: TRBD1; J gene: TRBJ1-2; V gene: TRBV6-5; clone size: many
CDR3 protein: CASRETSATYEQYF; CDR3 DNA: TGTGCCAGCAGGGAGACTAGCGCTACCTACGAGCAGTACTTC; D gene: TRBD2; J gene: TRBJ2-7; V gene: TRBV2; clone size: -
CDR3 protein: CASSTGDTNEKLFF; CDR3 DNA: TGTGCCAGCAGTACAGGGGATACTAATGAAAAACTGTTTTTT; D gene: TRBD1; J gene: TRBJ1-4; V gene: TRBV28; clone size: many
CDR3 protein: CASSLSEPRGQTINSYNEQFF; CDR3 DNA: TGTGCCAGCAGCTTAAGCGAGCCGAGGGGCCAGACTATAAACTCCTACAATGAGCAGTTCTTC; D gene: -; J gene: TRBJ2-1; V gene: TRBV7-9; clone size: many
CDR3 protein: CASSPRQASLNTGELFF; CDR3 DNA: TGTGCCAGCAGTCCAAGACAGGCGAGCCTTAACACCGGGGAGCTGTTTTTT; D gene: -; J gene: TRBJ2-2; V gene: TRBV12-3/TRBV12-4; clone size: medium-sized
CDR3 protein: CASSPRGEAQETQYF; CDR3 DNA: TGTGCCAGTAGTCCCCGGGGTGAGGCCCAAGAGACCCAGTACTTC; D gene: -; J gene: TRBJ2-5; V gene: TRBV19; clone size: many
CDR3 protein: CASSSNSGNSETQYF; CDR3 DNA: TGTGCCAGCAGTTCGAATAGCGGGAACTCAGAGACCCAGTACTTC; D gene: TRBD2; J gene: TRBJ2-5; V gene: TRBV9; clone size: -
CDR3 protein: CSAGLRAGGMAQYF; CDR3 DNA: TGCAGTGCTGGGCTTAGGGCAGGAGGGATGGCCCAGTACTTC; D gene: -; J gene: TRBJ2-5; V gene: TRBV20-1; clone size: many
CDR3 protein: CASSPRPGSTDTQYF; CDR3 DNA: TGTGCCAGCAGTCCCCGCCCCGGTAGCACAGATACGCAGTATTTT; D gene: -; J gene: TRBJ2-3; V gene: TRBV11-3; clone size: many
CDR3 protein: CASSPDRVRPQHF; CDR3 DNA: TGTGCCAGCAGCCCGGACAGGGTGCGGCCCCAGCATTTT; D gene: TRBD1; J gene: TRBJ1-5; V gene: TRBV6-5; clone size: many
CDR3 protein: CASRAGLLKGSGNTIYF; CDR3 DNA: TGTGCCAGCAGGGCGGGACTTCTTAAGGGCTCTGGAAACACCATATATTTT; D gene: -; J gene: TRBJ1-3; V gene: TRBV6-6; clone size: many
CDR3 protein: CASNKGLQNQLAKNIQYF; CDR3 DNA: TGTGCCAGTAACAAAGGGTTGCAGAACCAACTAGCCAAAAACATTCAGTACTTC; D gene: -; J gene: TRBJ2-4; V gene: TRBV19; clone size: many
CDR3 protein: CASSLEAGKQFF; CDR3 DNA: TGTGCCAGCAGCTTAGAAGCAGGGAAGCAGTTCTTC; D gene: -; J gene: TRBJ2-1; V gene: TRBV7-8; clone size: many